This passage covers 18 T cell receptor beta chains from one sample sequenced in a study of blood T cell repertoires in COVID-19. The method was immunoSEQ multiplex PCR; TCRdb's version includes in-frame clones alone and lacks a portion of them. The repertoire includes 45,000 to 50,000 clones, about 86% of them detected once, and 8.5% to 10% sits in the top ten. Specimen: peripheral blood. The receptors derive from a human donor in a cohort sampled during active COVID-19.

The chain carries TRBV14 and TRBJ1-2; D perhaps matches TRBD1 (6 bases). The CDR3 has 13 amino acids. With 6 bases removed from V and 2 bases from J, the gap between germline ends came to 10 bases. Germline V gene data show CDR1 as SGHDN and CDR2 as FVKESK. As DNA, the CDR3 is TGTGCCAGCAGTGGACAGCAAAACTATGGCTACACCTTC. The encoded protein is CASSGQQNYGYTF.

This chain's CDR3 is CASSQDPRGFPTDTQYF. The CDR3 nucleotides are TGTGCCAGCAGCCAGGACCCCCGGGGATTCCCAACAGATACGCAGTATTTT. The chain carries TRBV4-2 and TRBJ2-3; D might be TRBD2 (5 bases). The V gene lost 3 bases and the J gene lost 3 bases, with 19 bases spanning the gap. Germline V gives CDR1 LGHNA, CDR2 YNFKEQ. The CDR3 covers 17 residues.

This clone was found a few times. The chain uses TRBV18 and TRBJ1-2; D call uncertain. Per the germline V gene, CDR1 is KGHSH and CDR2 is LQKENI. The V end lost 3 bases, the J end lost 5 bases, and 10 bases lay between the germline ends. The CDR3 sequence is 13 residues long. The CDR3 loop reads CASSPPSGYGYTF. DNA of the CDR3: TGTGCCAGCTCACCCCCGTCGGGGTATGGCTACACCTTC.

J is TRBJ2-3 and V is TRBV18; 9 nucleotides agree with TRBD2. With 3 bases clipped from V and 1 base from J, the junction kept 5 bases outside the gene matches. The germline V gene has CDR1 KGHSH and CDR2 LQKENI. This CDR3 is 16 amino acids long. The CDR3: CASSPSGGWGTDTQYF. CDR3 sequence (DNA): TGTGCCAGCTCACCTAGCGGGGGATGGGGCACAGATACGCAGTATTTT. The whole variable domain, remainder taken from reference TRBV18 and TRBJ2-3, is NAGVMQNPRHLVRRRGQEARLRCSPMKGHSHVYWYRQLPEEGLKFMVYLQKENIIDESGMPKERFSAEFPKEGPSILRIQQVVRGDSAAYFCASSPSGGWGTDTQYFGPGTRLTVL.

The chain employs TRBV7-9 and TRBJ1-1, with 11 bases matching TRBD1. Germline V gives CDR1 SEHNR, CDR2 FQNEAQ (reference sequence). This CDR3 has 14 amino acids. J was trimmed by 5 bases and V by 5 bases; bases with no gene match: 4. The CDR3 here is CASSPGQGATEAFF. The CDR3 DNA is TGTGCCAGCAGCCCCGGACAGGGGGCTACTGAAGCTTTCTTT. Looking up the rest from reference TRBV7-9 and TRBJ1-1 gives the full variable domain: DTGVSQNPRHKITKRGQNVTFRCDPISEHNRLYWYRQTLGQGPEFLTYFQNEAQLEKSRLLSDRFSAERPKGSFSTLEIQRTEQGDSAMYLCASSPGQGATEAFFGQGTRLTVV.

This clone was picked up a small number of times. V gene TRBV9 combines with J gene TRBJ2-7; 8 positions match TRBD1. The CDR3 is made up of 15 amino acids. With V trimmed by 4 bases and J by 2 bases, 8 bases remained unmatched. In germline, CDR1 is SGDLS, CDR2 YYNGEE. The CDR3 here is CASSPFGTGTYEQYF. The CDR3 bases are TGTGCCAGCAGCCCTTTCGGGACAGGAACCTACGAGCAGTACTTC.

This clone was counted only a few times. The V gene is TRBV9, the J gene TRBJ2-7; a possible D gene is TRBD2 (6 bases). The germline V gene has CDR1 SGDLS and CDR2 YYNGEE. V lost 3 bases and J lost 4, with 17 bases in between. The CDR3 extends over 15 amino acids. CDR3 loop: CASSADGGTGYEQYF. The CDR3 DNA reads as TGTGCCAGCAGCGCGGATGGAGGGACTGGTTACGAGCAGTACTTC.

The chain carries TRBV7-2 and TRBJ1-2; TRBD1 aligns across 8 bases. From germline, CDR1 is SGHTA and CDR2 FQGNSA. V dropped 5 bases and J dropped 7; count of bases not matched to a gene: 6. CDR3 length: 13 residues. The CDR3 coding sequence is TGTGCCAGCAGCCGACAGGGGAATATTGGCTACACCTTC. It specifies CASSRQGNIGYTF.

This chain links TRBV6-4 with TRBJ2-3; perhaps TRBD2 as D (5 bases). CDR3 length equals 14 residues. The V end was cut by 4 bases, the J end by 5 bases, with 13 bases between. Germline CDR1 and CDR2: MRHNA and SNTAGT. The CDR3: CASSVDSAIDTQYF. CDR3 in DNA: TGTGCCAGCAGTGTGGATAGCGCCATAGATACGCAGTATTTT.

The rearrangement uses TRBV3-1 (or the pseudogene TRBV3-2) and TRBJ2-3, with 8 positions matching TRBD2. CDR3 length equals 16 residues. Trimming cost V 4 bases and J 5 bases; bases outside gene matches: 11. Germline lookup yields CDR1 LGHDT and CDR2 YNNKEL (reference sequence). CDR3 loop: CASSRGGASGLDTQYF. In DNA, the CDR3 is TGTGCCAGCAGCCGCGGGGGTGCTAGCGGGTTAGATACGCAGTATTTT.

The V and J genes are TRBV7-8 and TRBJ2-7, with 7 positions matching TRBD2. V lost 1 base to trimming and J lost 2 bases; unmatched junction nucleotides: 8. This CDR3 spans 16 amino acids. Germline V lookup: CDR1 SGHVS, CDR2 FQNEAQ. This chain's CDR3 is CASSLGSRGITYEQYF. The DNA of the CDR3 is TGTGCCAGCAGCTTAGGGTCGCGGGGGATTACCTACGAGCAGTACTTC.

V and J are TRBV2 and TRBJ2-3, with 8 bases matching TRBD2. V lost 6 bases and J lost 5; bases outside the gene matches: 10. CDR1 SNHLY and CDR2 FYNNEI come from the germline V gene. The CDR3 length is 15 residues. CDR3 residues: CASRIDGGAIDTQYF. Written as DNA, the CDR3 is TGTGCCAGCAGGATAGACGGGGGGGCCATAGATACGCAGTATTTT.

V is TRBV6-1 and J is TRBJ1-2, with 8 positions matching TRBD1. V gave up 2 bases and J gave up 1 base; unmatched junction bases: 9. The CDR3 runs 17 residues. In germline, CDR1 is MNHNS, CDR2 SASEGT. The CDR3 DNA sequence: TGTGCCAGCAGTGAACCATGGGGACAGGCACTTAACTATGGCTACACCTTC. Translated, it gives CASSEPWGQALNYGYTF.

The chain joins TRBV6-5 to TRBJ1-1, with 7 bases identical to TRBD1. V trimming: 2 bases; J trimming: 1 base; junction bases outside the gene matches: 4. Per the germline V gene, CDR1 is MNHEY and CDR2 is SVGAGI. The CDR3 extends over 15 amino acids. This CDR3 is CASSYGNRGNTEAFF. For the CDR3, the DNA is TGTGCCAGCAGTTACGGTAACAGGGGGAACACTGAAGCTTTCTTT.

The rearrangement uses TRBV29-1 and TRBJ2-3, with D uncertain. The germline CDR1 and CDR2 sequences are SQVTM and ANQGSEA. The length of the CDR3 is 11 residues. V was clipped by 7 bases and J by 5 bases, with 10 bases between them. The CDR3 reads CSAPTGDTQYF. DNA of the CDR3: TGCAGCGCCCCTACGGGAGATACGCAGTATTTT.

This chain links TRBV4-2 with TRBJ2-7; 7 bases agree with TRBD1. Unmatched junction bases numbered 8, after V lost 6 bases and J lost 6 bases. The CDR3 contains 13 residues. Per the germline V gene, CDR1 is LGHNA and CDR2 is YNFKEQ. CDR3 sequence reads: CASRQPRTGEQYF. CDR3 DNA: TGTGCCAGCAGGCAACCCAGGACAGGCGAGCAGTACTTC.

The chain carries TRBV6-5 and TRBJ2-7, with D tentatively TRBD1 (6 bases). Per the germline V gene, CDR1 is MNHEY and CDR2 is SVGAGI. Trimming took off 7 bases at V and 0 bases at J, with 13 bases between the two ends. The length of the CDR3 is 14 residues. The CDR3 DNA reads as TGTGCCAGCACCCTCACAGGGAGCTCCTACGAGCAGTACTTC. Its protein product is CASTLTGSSYEQYF.

The gene calls are TRBV5-1 and TRBJ2-7, with 8 bases fitting TRBD1. With V trimmed by 4 bases and J by 2 bases, 5 bases remained unmatched. Germline CDR1 SGHRS, CDR2 YFSETQ. The CDR3 is 14 residues long. The CDR3 is CASSIGQGPYEQYF. DNA of the CDR3: TGCGCCAGCAGCATCGGACAGGGCCCCTACGAGCAGTACTTC.